Detailed here is one TCR beta chain. Germline V gives CDR1 MNHEY, CDR2 SVGAGI. Trimming removed 6 bases from V and 4 bases from J, with 16 bases in between. This CDR3 has 15 amino acids. Blood got drawn at baseline, again on cycle 4 day 1, and then on cycle 7 day 1. The sample originates from a study of OX40 agonist ivuxolimab in advanced cancers. Measured with immunoSEQ multiplex PCR; TCRdb has only the in-frame clones, and not every one. Here the sample spans around 69,000 clones, approximately 83% being singletons. The chain links TRBV6-5 to TRBJ2-1; TRBD2 might be the D (5 bases). Specimen: CD4+ or CD8+ T cells sorted from blood, collected in a trial of the OX40 agonist ivuxolimab. The receptor was derived from an adult with an advanced solid tumor such as melanoma, head and neck, liver or kidney cancer. In DNA, the CDR3 is TGTGCCAGCAGCCGGACTGGAGACGCTTACAATGAGCAGTTCTTC. As protein: CASSRTGDAYNEQFF.